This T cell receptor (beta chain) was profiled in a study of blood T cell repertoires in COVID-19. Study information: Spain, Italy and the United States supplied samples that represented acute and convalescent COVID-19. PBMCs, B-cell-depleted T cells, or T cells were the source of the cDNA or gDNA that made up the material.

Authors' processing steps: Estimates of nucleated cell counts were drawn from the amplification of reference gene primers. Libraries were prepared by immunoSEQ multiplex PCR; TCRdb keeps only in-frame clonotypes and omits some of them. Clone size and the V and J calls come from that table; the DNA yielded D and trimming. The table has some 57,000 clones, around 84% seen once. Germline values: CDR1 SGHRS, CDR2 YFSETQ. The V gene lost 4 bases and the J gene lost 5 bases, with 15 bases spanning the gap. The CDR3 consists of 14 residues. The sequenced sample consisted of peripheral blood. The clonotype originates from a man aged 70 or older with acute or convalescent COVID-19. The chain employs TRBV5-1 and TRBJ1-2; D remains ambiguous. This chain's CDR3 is CASSLTTVGYGYTF. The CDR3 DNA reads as TGCGCCAGCAGCCTCACCACAGTTGGGTATGGCTACACCTTC. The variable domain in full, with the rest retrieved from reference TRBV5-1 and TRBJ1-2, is KAGVTQTPRYLIKTRGQQVTLSCSPISGHRSVSWYQQTPGQGLQFLFEYFSETQRNKGNFPGRFSGRQFSNSRSEMNVSTLELGDSALYLCASSLTTVGYGYTFGSGTRLTVV.